This T cell receptor (beta chain) was captured by sequencing in a study of early T cells in non-severe SARS-CoV-2 infection (dated by TCRdb to 2020 to 2022). Notes on the research overall: Bulk RNA from unsorted whole blood was used for TCR sequencing, so alpha and beta chains could not be paired. Here is what the overall study found, with its caveats: VDJdb matching was skewed toward anti-spike CD8 responses, so virus-specific expansions were likely underestimated and private and CD4 specificities were missed.

Points on this clonotype: Its target antigen remains unknown. No base quality values were provided; no much bigger clone lies one nucleotide off.

Taken from cysteine to phenylalanine, the CDR3 has 11 residues. Of the read, only the CDR3 DNA is kept; its 33 bases are in frame from base 1. The germline V gene encodes CDR1 SQVTM and CDR2 ANQGSEA. V loses 3 bases of germline sequence and J loses 6 bases, and the interval between the two ends is 8 bases. Library preparation employed 5' RACE. This sample was sequenced with a NextSeq 500. Unique molecular identifiers were attached to individual cDNA molecules in the TCR library protocol so that sequencing error and PCR bias could be corrected. Both TCR alpha and beta chains were sequenced, and tight co-correlation was observed between alpha and beta sequence abundances in each sample. Regarding the original processing steps: V gene, J gene and CDR3 annotation of TCR sequences was performed with Decombinator V4. Expanded TCRs were defined as changing significantly between any two time points under a Poisson model with p below 0.0001. TCR abundances were normalised to the total number of TCRs sequenced per sample and were expressed as counts per million. MAIT TCRs were defined by TRAV1-2 paired with TRAJ12, TRAJ20 or TRAJ33, and iNKT TCRs by TRAV10 paired with TRAJ18. VDJdb, accessed on 1 November 2021, was searched for TCRs annotated for CMV, EBV and SARS-CoV-2, and TCRs annotated for more than one antigen were excluded. TCRdb cleaned the public reads at Q25 with fastp, built clones with MiXCR and kept in-frame beta chains. Identical CDR3 proteins give one entry, which carries the most common genes and DNA. Here the V and J calls rest on TCRdb's processing, not on the authors' analysis. Across this sample there are 75,000 to 100,000 distinct CDR3 sequences, with under 15% seen only once. Of the sample, 5.5% falls within the top ten clones.

A case-control design nested within a healthcare worker cohort in London, UK, was used, with weekly nasopharyngeal swab PCR tests and blood sampling performed. Healthcare workers were recruited between 23 and 31 March 2020, during the week of the UK lockdown, and were followed weekly for up to about 15 weeks. The sequence is built from TRBV29-1 and TRBJ1-2; no D gene is confidently identified. The TCR sequence derives from an adult who was a healthcare worker with PCR-confirmed SARS-CoV-2 infection or an uninfected control (not recorded which). Sequences were obtained from whole blood. The DNA sequence reads TGCAGCGTTGATCGGCAGAATGGCTACACCTTC. This translates into CSVDRQNGYTF.